This TCR beta chain was identified in a study of tumor and adjacent non-tumor tissue in lung cancer. Study-wide context: The patients, 10 men and 4 or 5 women, were about 30 to 85 with stage I to III disease. Around 4.4 million productive TCRbeta reads were obtained per sample on average. Study-wide findings and caveats: Normal lung showed higher cumulative top 100 clone frequency than tumor.

RNA was extracted from bulk tissue without any cell sorting. Chemotherapy-naive patients with new lung cancer underwent thoracic surgery in China, August–late 2014. Per germline, CDR1 DFQATT and CDR2 SNEGSKA (reference sequence). CDR3 length: 15 residues. Remarks on this clonotype: Its matching antigen is unknown. With a much larger clone just one base away, this may be a read error.

TCRbeta libraries were built with three rounds of nested PCR, modified from ARM-PCR. One entry per CDR3 protein results from TCRdb running MiXCR on the multiplex PCR reads. Here the sample spans some 200,000 distinct CDR3 sequences, 70% to 75% being singletons. The clonotype was recovered from a man in his 60s with non-small cell lung cancer. V usage is TRBV20-1 and J usage is TRBJ1-1; D is perhaps TRBD1 (6 bases). Sequenced sample: lung tumor tissue. The CDR3: CSAREQGVKNAEAFF. For the CDR3, the DNA is TGCAGTGCTAGAGAACAGGGAGTGAAGAACGCTGAAGCTTTCTTT.